Reported below is one T cell receptor beta chain. The data were taken from a study of T-cell reconstitution after alpha-beta-depleted transplantation in children. CDR1 SGHTA and CDR2 FQGNSA come from the germline V gene. The V gene lost 0 bases and the J gene lost 10 bases, with 16 bases spanning the gap. CDR3 length: 15 residues. Unique molecular identifiers were built into the TCRbeta library. Each CDR3 protein gets one entry after TCRdb re-called the PCR reads with MiXCR. Counted here are some 400,000 distinct CDR3 sequences, about a fifth occurring once; the ten biggest clones make up 3.8%. The source material was PBMCs from the stem cell graft donor, sampled from the stem cell graft. This chain connects TRBV7-2 to TRBJ2-1; a weak D match, TRBD2 (5 bases). The clonotype originates from a human donor who donated a stem cell graft to a child with acute myeloid leukemia. CDR3 residues: CASSLAEGRVSEQFF. The CDR3 DNA is TGTGCCAGCAGCTTAGCTGAGGGCCGAGTGTCAGAGCAGTTCTTC.